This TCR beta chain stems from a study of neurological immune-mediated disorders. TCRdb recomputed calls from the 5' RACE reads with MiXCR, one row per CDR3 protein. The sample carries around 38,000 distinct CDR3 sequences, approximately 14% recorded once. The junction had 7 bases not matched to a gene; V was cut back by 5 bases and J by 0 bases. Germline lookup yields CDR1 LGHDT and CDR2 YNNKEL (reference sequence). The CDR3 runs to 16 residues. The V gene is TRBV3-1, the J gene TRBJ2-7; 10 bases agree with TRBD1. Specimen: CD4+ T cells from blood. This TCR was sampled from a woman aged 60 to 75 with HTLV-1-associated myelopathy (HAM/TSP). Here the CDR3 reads CASSETGGPSSYEQYF. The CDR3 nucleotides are TGTGCCAGCAGCGAGACAGGGGGCCCCAGCTCCTACGAGCAGTACTTC.